This TCR beta chain emerged from a study of neurological immune-mediated disorders. There are many counts of this clonotype. TCRdb passed the 5' RACE reads through MiXCR, listing each CDR3 protein once. The data hold 15,000 to 20,000 distinct CDR3 sequences, with approximately 21% observed a single time. V trimming: 3 bases; J trimming: 11 bases; junction bases outside the gene matches: 6. Germline assignment: CDR1 KGHSH and CDR2 LQKENI. The CDR3 totals 12 residues. The TCR originated in a man aged 45-65 years in good health. The gene calls are TRBV18 and TRBJ1-1; TRBD1 agrees at 7 bases. Sample: PBMCs. The CDR3 spells CASSPRTGEAFF. In DNA form, the CDR3 reads TGTGCCAGCTCACCCCGGACAGGCGAGGCTTTCTTT.